This T cell receptor beta chain was observed in a study of OX40 agonist ivuxolimab in advanced cancers. Between the trimmed V and J ends, which lost 1 base and 1 base, there was a span of 4 bases. The CDR3 length is 13 residues. Germline loops: CDR1 SNHLY, CDR2 FYNNEI. Profiled with immunoSEQ multiplex PCR; TCRdb holds only in-frame clones, not every one. The profile shows 85,000 to 130,000 clones, 90% of them singletons. This TCR was sampled from an adult with an advanced solid tumor such as melanoma, head and neck, liver or kidney cancer. The specimen comprised CD4+ or CD8+ T cells sorted from blood, sampled in a trial of the OX40 agonist ivuxolimab. This rearrangement joins TRBV2 to TRBJ1-1, with D unresolved. DNA of the CDR3: TGTGCCAGCAGTGAAGGAGCGAACACTGAAGCTTTCTTT. This gives the protein CASSEGANTEAFF.